One and the same sample provided the 10 T cell receptor beta chains below, sequenced in a study of T cell clonality in common variable immunodeficiency. Data came from immunoSEQ multiplex PCR; TCRdb stores just in-frame clones and leaves some out. The sample yields 35,000 to 45,000 clones, without any singletons. Sequenced: peripheral blood mononuclear cells. These TCRs come from a person aged 18-70 years in good health.

This clone was counted many times. The CDR3 end is not reached by the read, which stops 3 residues before it; the germline J gene fills it in. The chain recombines TRBV20-1 with TRBJ2-1; the match to TRBD1 covers 9 bases. The trim removed 2 bases at V and 7 bases at J, leaving 6 bases unmatched. The CDR3 extends over 14 amino acids. Per germline, CDR1 DFQATT and CDR2 SNEGSKA (reference sequence). The CDR3 sequence: CSARTWGQGNEQFF. The CDR3 DNA, read in part, is TGCAGTGCTAGAACCTGGGGACAGGGTAATGAG.

This clone was seen repeatedly, ten times or more. The CDR3 end falls 3 residues outside the read, so it is completed with the germline J gene. The rearrangement links TRBV19 to TRBJ2-1; 8 bases agree with TRBD2. The CDR3 extends over 15 amino acids. Germline CDR1 LNHDA, CDR2 SQIVND (reference sequence). V lost 3 bases, J lost 0 bases, and 1 base stayed unmatched. This CDR3 reads CASSMSGGSYNEQFF. The CDR3 bases that were read are TGTGCCAGTAGTATGAGCGGGGGCTCCTACAATGAG.

This clone was seen many times. The read terminates 3 residues ahead of where the CDR3 ends, so the germline J gene completes it. The chain recombines TRBV5-1 with TRBJ2-5; D unresolved. There are 13 residues in the CDR3. V lost 4 bases and J lost 2, with 9 bases in between. From germline, CDR1 is SGHRS and CDR2 YFSETQ. CDR3: CASSRSVQETQYF. CDR3 DNA, as far as it was read: TGCGCCAGCAGCCGCAGCGTACAAGAGACC.

This clone showed up many times. Sequencing ends 3 residues short of the CDR3 end; the germline J gene provides the rest. This chain connects TRBV4-2 to TRBJ2-2, with 16 bases lining up with TRBD2. The CDR3 covers 20 residues. The junction had 11 bases not matched to a gene; V was cut back by 4 bases and J by 3 bases. Germline V CDR1 and CDR2: LGHNA, YNFKEQ. CDR3 loop: CASSRWGLAGGPMDTGELFF. The CDR3 bases that were read are TGTGCCAGCAGCCGATGGGGACTAGCGGGGGGGCCTATGGACACCGGGGAG.

This clone was counted at least ten times. From the germline J gene comes the end of the CDR3, since the read stops 3 residues before it. The chain joins TRBV30 to TRBJ2-3; perhaps TRBD2 as D (5 bases). Germline values: CDR1 GTSNPN, CDR2 SVGIG (reference sequence). The CDR3 has 14 amino acids. With 2 bases removed from V and 4 bases from J, the gap between germline ends came to 13 bases. This chain's CDR3 is CAWSPGVRPDTQYF. The DNA read from the CDR3 is TGTGCCTGGAGTCCCGGGGTCCGGCCAGATACG.

The table lists this clone with many counts. Read coverage stops 3 residues before the CDR3 terminus; the germline J gene supplies the remainder. This rearrangement joins TRBV6-2 or TRBV6-3 to TRBJ2-3; 8 nucleotides align to TRBD2. The CDR3 spans 14 residues. The V and J ends lost 7 bases and 4 bases, in that order; junction bases with no gene match: 7. Germline CDR1 and CDR2: MNHEY and SVGEGT. CDR3 DNA, as far as it was read: TGTGCCAGCACCTCGACCGGGGGGGCAGATACG. The encoded protein is CASTSTGGADT. The whole CDR3 sequence reads CASTSTGGADTQYF.

Worth noting for this clone: The read ends 3 residues early relative to the CDR3; the germline J gene fills the gap. The identical CDR3 is also encoded by other nucleotide sequences in the sample. V usage is TRBV19 and J usage is TRBJ1-3, with D maybe TRBD1 (5 bases). Germline V lookup: CDR1 LNHDA, CDR2 SQIVND (reference sequence). The CDR3 runs to 13 residues. V dropped 9 bases and J dropped 2 bases, with 11 bases sitting between them. CDR3 amino acids: CASSRGAGNTIYF. The part of the CDR3 DNA that was read is TGTGCCAGCTCAAGGGGCGCTGGAAACACC.

This clone has a count of ten or more. The CDR3 is cut off 3 residues early in the read; its end comes from the germline J gene. The chain joins TRBV5-5 to TRBJ2-3, with 7 positions matching TRBD1. Germline CDR1 is SGHKS and CDR2 is YYEKEE (reference sequence). The CDR3 has 13 amino acids. V gave up 1 base and J gave up 7 bases; unmatched junction bases: 3. Partial CDR3 DNA: TGTGCCAGCAGCTTGTCAGGGGGAAATACG. It yields the protein CASSLSGGNT. Given in full, the CDR3 is CASSLSGGNTQYF.

This clone occurred many times. The read finishes 3 residues shy of the CDR3 end, and the germline J gene is used to complete it. This chain uses TRBV4-1 with TRBJ2-1; 7 nucleotides match TRBD2. With 5 bases clipped from V and 5 bases from J, the junction kept 9 bases outside the gene matches. The CDR3 has 15 residues. Germline V gives CDR1 MGHRA, CDR2 YSYEKL. The CDR3 loop is CASSDSGTNDNEQFF. Incomplete CDR3 DNA: TGCGCCAGCAGCGACTCCGGGACTAACGACAATGAG.

In its sample, this clone was seen many times. The CDR3 is cut off 3 residues early in the read; its end comes from the germline J gene. The rearrangement links TRBV20-1 to TRBJ1-2; D is perhaps TRBD1 (5 bases). Germline V CDR1 and CDR2: DFQATT, SNEGSKA (reference sequence). This CDR3 has 12 amino acids. The covered CDR3 bases are TGCAGTGCTAACCAGGGCTCTTGGGGC. Its translation: CSANQGSWG. The full CDR3 reads CSANQGSWGYTF.